Below, one TCR beta chain is given with its context. This sample stems from a study of blood T cell repertoires in COVID-19. Study in general: Samples taken during acute and convalescent COVID-19 were collected in the United States, Italy and Spain.

In the original analysis: Reference gene primer amplification gave nucleated cell count estimates. Libraries were prepared by immunoSEQ multiplex PCR; TCRdb keeps only in-frame clonotypes and omits some of them. The DNA was the basis for D and trimming; V, J and clone size are from that table. This sample has approximately 120,000 clones; 90% to 95% occur once, and the top ten carry 2.1%. V lost 1 base, J lost 4 bases, and 7 bases stayed unmatched. There are 16 residues in the CDR3. CDR1 is LGHDT, CDR2 YNNKEL, per germline (reference sequence). The sequencing sample was made of peripheral blood. The clonotype originates from a man over 45 with COVID-19, enrolled during active disease. The genes are TRBV3-1 (or the pseudogene TRBV3-2) and TRBJ2-1; 7 bases map to TRBD1. The CDR3 spells CASSQGGHRGYNEQFF. The CDR3 nucleotides read TGTGCCAGCAGCCAAGGAGGACACAGGGGATACAATGAGCAGTTCTTC.